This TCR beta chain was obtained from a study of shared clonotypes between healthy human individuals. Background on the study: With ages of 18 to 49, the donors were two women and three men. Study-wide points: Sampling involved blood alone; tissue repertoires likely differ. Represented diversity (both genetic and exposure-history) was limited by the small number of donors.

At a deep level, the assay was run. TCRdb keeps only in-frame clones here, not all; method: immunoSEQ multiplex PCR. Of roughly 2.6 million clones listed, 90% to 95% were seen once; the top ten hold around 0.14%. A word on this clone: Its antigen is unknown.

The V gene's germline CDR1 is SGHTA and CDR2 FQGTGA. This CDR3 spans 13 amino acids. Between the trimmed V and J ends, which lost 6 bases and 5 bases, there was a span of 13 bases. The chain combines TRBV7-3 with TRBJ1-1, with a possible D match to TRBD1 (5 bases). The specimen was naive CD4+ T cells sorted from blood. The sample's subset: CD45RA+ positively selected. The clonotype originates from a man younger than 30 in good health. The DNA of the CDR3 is TGTGCCAGCAGTTTCACAGGAGTTACTGAAGCTTTCTTT. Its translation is CASSFTGVTEAFF.